The rows below give T cell receptor beta chains drawn from one sample of a study of T-cell memory formation after mild COVID-19. MiXCR was run by TCRdb on the 5' RACE reads, yielding one entry per CDR3 protein. The profile shows 30,000 to 35,000 distinct CDR3 sequences, under 8% of them singletons. What was sequenced was PBMCs or a T cell subset sorted from them (not recorded which). The receptors originated from a man younger than 30 who had mild COVID-19 (a few samples of this study predate the infection). Cell type and time point are not known. Both conserved end residues are part of each CDR3. The order of the fields is clone size, V gene, J gene, D gene, CDR3 DNA, CDR3 protein. The D gene is left open where the match is weak. Clone size is given for some rows only: seen once, a few or many times, or a class if the clone is expanded.

clone size: many; V gene: TRBV7-2; J gene: TRBJ2-5; D gene: TRBD2; CDR3 DNA: TGTGCCAGCTTGAGTCAGCGGGGGGGGCAAGAGACCCAGTACTTC; CDR3 protein: CASLSQRGGQETQYF
clone size: many; V gene: TRBV7-3; J gene: TRBJ1-1; D gene: -; CDR3 DNA: TGTGCCAGCAGCTTTGGGAACACTGAAGCTTTCTTT; CDR3 protein: CASSFGNTEAFF
clone size: many; V gene: TRBV5-1; J gene: TRBJ1-1; D gene: -; CDR3 DNA: TGCGCCAGCAAGGGGGGCGGGGTGGACACTGAAGCTTTCTTT; CDR3 protein: CASKGGGVDTEAFF
clone size: many; V gene: TRBV5-6; J gene: TRBJ2-2; D gene: -; CDR3 DNA: TGTGCCAGCAGCTTGGACGTCAGGGCGGGCACCGGGGAGCTGTTTTTT; CDR3 protein: CASSLDVRAGTGELFF
clone size: few; V gene: TRBV6-2/TRBV6-3; J gene: TRBJ1-1; D gene: TRBD1; CDR3 DNA: TGTGCCAGCAGTCCGACAGGGGTGAACACTGAAGCTTTCTTT; CDR3 protein: CASSPTGVNTEAFF
clone size: -; V gene: TRBV3-1; J gene: TRBJ1-6; D gene: -; CDR3 DNA: TGTGCCAGCAGCCAAGGATTTCCACCCCTCCACTTT; CDR3 protein: CASSQGFPPLHF
clone size: many; V gene: TRBV7-6; J gene: TRBJ2-7; D gene: -; CDR3 DNA: TGTGCCAGCAGCCCATGGCGGGGGCCAAACTACGAGCAGTACTTC; CDR3 protein: CASSPWRGPNYEQYF
clone size: many; V gene: TRBV7-2; J gene: TRBJ1-5; D gene: -; CDR3 DNA: TGTGCCAGCAGCGTAGAACGGGGGCGTAATCAGCCCCAGCATTTT; CDR3 protein: CASSVERGRNQPQHF
clone size: few; V gene: TRBV6-1; J gene: TRBJ2-1; D gene: -; CDR3 DNA: TGTGCCAGCAGTGAAGGGGGCGGGACCTACAATGAGCAGTTCTTC; CDR3 protein: CASSEGGGTYNEQFF
clone size: few; V gene: TRBV9; J gene: TRBJ1-2; D gene: -; CDR3 DNA: TGTGCCAGCAGCCCCCAGGAGGGCAGGAACTATGGCTACACCTTC; CDR3 protein: CASSPQEGRNYGYTF
clone size: many; V gene: TRBV10-3; J gene: TRBJ2-7; D gene: -; CDR3 DNA: TGTGCCATCAGTGATCTTACCACAGGGAAGATGGGCTCCTACGAGCAGTACTTC; CDR3 protein: CAISDLTTGKMGSYEQYF
clone size: few; V gene: TRBV18; J gene: TRBJ1-2; D gene: TRBD1; CDR3 DNA: TGTGCCAGCTCACCAACCGGGACAGGGAATGACTATGGCTACACCTTC; CDR3 protein: CASSPTGTGNDYGYTF
clone size: many; V gene: TRBV6-4; J gene: TRBJ2-3; D gene: TRBD2; CDR3 DNA: TGTGCCAGCAGTGTTAGCGGGGGGGCGACAGATACGCAGTATTTT; CDR3 protein: CASSVSGGATDTQYF
clone size: many; V gene: TRBV9; J gene: TRBJ2-2; D gene: -; CDR3 DNA: TGTGCCAGCAGCTTCCGACGGACACTGTCCACCGGGGAGCTGTTTTTT; CDR3 protein: CASSFRRTLSTGELFF
clone size: -; V gene: TRBV6-5; J gene: TRBJ1-1; D gene: -; CDR3 DNA: TGTGCCAGCAGGGACGGATCTATGAACACTGAAGCTTTCTTT; CDR3 protein: CASRDGSMNTEAFF
clone size: few; V gene: TRBV5-1; J gene: TRBJ2-1; D gene: -; CDR3 DNA: TGCGCCAGCAGCTTGTCCCCCCTGGGCGGCCCCTACAATGAGCAGTTCTTC; CDR3 protein: CASSLSPLGGPYNEQFF
clone size: many; V gene: TRBV5-1; J gene: TRBJ2-7; D gene: -; CDR3 DNA: TGCGCCAGCACGTCAGCGGACTCCTACGAGCAGTACTTC; CDR3 protein: CASTSADSYEQYF
clone size: many; V gene: TRBV5-4; J gene: TRBJ2-5; D gene: TRBD2; CDR3 DNA: TGTGCCAGCAGCACCCCGGTGGCGGGGGTTGAGACCCAGTACTTC; CDR3 protein: CASSTPVAGVETQYF
clone size: few; V gene: TRBV4-2; J gene: TRBJ2-7; D gene: -; CDR3 DNA: TGTGCCAGCAGCCCCGGGACTGGGGACCCCTACGAGCAGTACTTC; CDR3 protein: CASSPGTGDPYEQYF
clone size: few; V gene: TRBV2; J gene: TRBJ2-1; D gene: TRBD2; CDR3 DNA: TGTGCCAGCAGTTCCGGGACTAGCGGATACAATGAGCAGTTCTTC; CDR3 protein: CASSSGTSGYNEQFF
clone size: many; V gene: TRBV4-2; J gene: TRBJ1-5; D gene: -; CDR3 DNA: TGTGCCAGCAGCCAAGATCGGGGGCTTGGAAATCAGCCCCAGCATTTT; CDR3 protein: CASSQDRGLGNQPQHF
clone size: -; V gene: TRBV18; J gene: TRBJ1-3; D gene: -; CDR3 DNA: TGTGCCAGCTCACCGGGGACCTCTGGAAACACCATATATTTT; CDR3 protein: CASSPGTSGNTIYF
clone size: few; V gene: TRBV12-5; J gene: TRBJ2-3; D gene: TRBD2; CDR3 DNA: TGTGCTAGTGGCCCGGGACTAGCGGGGGCGGATACGCAGTATTTT; CDR3 protein: CASGPGLAGADTQYF
clone size: many; V gene: TRBV5-1; J gene: TRBJ1-1; D gene: -; CDR3 DNA: TGCGCCAGCAGCCAGATGGACGGGACTGAAGCTTTCTTT; CDR3 protein: CASSQMDGTEAFF
clone size: many; V gene: TRBV5-1; J gene: TRBJ1-6; D gene: TRBD1; CDR3 DNA: TGCGCCAGCAGCTTGGAAGGGACAGGGGTTTCACCCCTCCACTTT; CDR3 protein: CASSLEGTGVSPLHF
clone size: many; V gene: TRBV29-1; J gene: TRBJ2-1; D gene: -; CDR3 DNA: TGCAGCGTTGACCGGACAGCATACAATGAGCAGTTCTTC; CDR3 protein: CSVDRTAYNEQFF
clone size: many; V gene: TRBV4-2; J gene: TRBJ1-5; D gene: TRBD1; CDR3 DNA: TGTGCCAGCAGCCAAGGCGTAACAGGGGATCAGCCCCAGCATTTT; CDR3 protein: CASSQGVTGDQPQHF
clone size: many; V gene: TRBV6-5; J gene: TRBJ2-6; D gene: TRBD1; CDR3 DNA: TGTGCCAGCACCGACAGGGTGTACGGGGCCAACGTCCTGACTTTC; CDR3 protein: CASTDRVYGANVLTF
clone size: few; V gene: TRBV11-2; J gene: TRBJ1-2; D gene: -; CDR3 DNA: TGTGCCAGCAGCCCCGGGCGCGGAGATGGCTACACCTTC; CDR3 protein: CASSPGRGDGYTF
clone size: many; V gene: TRBV7-6; J gene: TRBJ2-5; D gene: TRBD2; CDR3 DNA: TGTGCCAGCAGCTTAATGGCGGGGGGGACCCTACAAGAGACCCAGTACTTC; CDR3 protein: CASSLMAGGTLQETQYF
clone size: many; V gene: TRBV5-1; J gene: TRBJ1-1; D gene: -; CDR3 DNA: TGCGCCAGCAGCTTGAAATTAGACACTGAAGCTTTCTTT; CDR3 protein: CASSLKLDTEAFF
clone size: many; V gene: TRBV7-3; J gene: TRBJ2-5; D gene: -; CDR3 DNA: TGTGCCAGCAGCTTGGACTATCAAGAGACCCAGTACTTC; CDR3 protein: CASSLDYQETQYF
clone size: many; V gene: TRBV7-9; J gene: TRBJ1-6; D gene: -; CDR3 DNA: TGTGCCAGCACCCAAGACGGCGGGAATTCACCCCTCCACTTT; CDR3 protein: CASTQDGGNSPLHF
clone size: many; V gene: TRBV4-3; J gene: TRBJ1-2; D gene: -; CDR3 DNA: TGCGCCAGCAGCCCCCAAGTGGCGACCAGAGTCTATGGCTACACCTTC; CDR3 protein: CASSPQVATRVYGYTF
clone size: many; V gene: TRBV5-1; J gene: TRBJ2-1; D gene: TRBD1; CDR3 DNA: TGCGCCAGCAGCTTGGAGGAGGCAGGGGGTGGTGAGCAGTTCTTC; CDR3 protein: CASSLEEAGGGEQFF
clone size: many; V gene: TRBV6-5; J gene: TRBJ2-5; D gene: TRBD2; CDR3 DNA: TGTGCCAGCAGTGCCCTAGGACGGGGGGGCCAAGAGACCCAGTACTTC; CDR3 protein: CASSALGRGGQETQYF
clone size: many; V gene: TRBV6-2/TRBV6-3; J gene: TRBJ2-7; D gene: TRBD2; CDR3 DNA: TGTGCCAGCAGCGAACTAGCGGGGGGTGTATACGAGCAGTACTTC; CDR3 protein: CASSELAGGVYEQYF
clone size: -; V gene: TRBV12-5; J gene: TRBJ2-3; D gene: TRBD2; CDR3 DNA: TGTGCTAGTCTTTTTAGCGGGGGGTATACAGATACGCAGTATTTT; CDR3 protein: CASLFSGGYTDTQYF
clone size: many; V gene: TRBV30; J gene: TRBJ1-2; D gene: -; CDR3 DNA: TGTGCCTGGAAGGTGAAGACCCTGTCGCCTTCTGGCTACACCTTC; CDR3 protein: CAWKVKTLSPSGYTF
clone size: -; V gene: TRBV6-5; J gene: TRBJ2-3; D gene: -; CDR3 DNA: TGTGCCAGCAGTTACCCGGGAGCCGATACGCAGTATTTT; CDR3 protein: CASSYPGADTQYF
clone size: many; V gene: TRBV29-1; J gene: TRBJ2-2; D gene: -; CDR3 DNA: TGCAGCGTTGACAAACTCGACACCGGGGAGCTGTTTTTT; CDR3 protein: CSVDKLDTGELFF